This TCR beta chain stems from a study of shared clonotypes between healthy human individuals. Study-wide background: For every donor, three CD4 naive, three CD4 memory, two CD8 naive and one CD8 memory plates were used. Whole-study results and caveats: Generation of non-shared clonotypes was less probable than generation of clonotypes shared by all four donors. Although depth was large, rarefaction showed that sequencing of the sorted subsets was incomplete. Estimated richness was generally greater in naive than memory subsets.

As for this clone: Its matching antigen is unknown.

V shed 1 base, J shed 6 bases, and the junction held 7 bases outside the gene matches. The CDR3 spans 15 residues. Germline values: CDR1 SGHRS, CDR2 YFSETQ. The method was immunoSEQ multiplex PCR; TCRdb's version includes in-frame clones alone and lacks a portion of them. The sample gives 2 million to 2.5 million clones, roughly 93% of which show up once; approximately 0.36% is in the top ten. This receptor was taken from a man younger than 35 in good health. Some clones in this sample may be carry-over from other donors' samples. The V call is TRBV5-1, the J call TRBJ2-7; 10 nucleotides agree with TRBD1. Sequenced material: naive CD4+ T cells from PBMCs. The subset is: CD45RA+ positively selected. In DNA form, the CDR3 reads TGCGCCAGCAGCTTGACGGGGACAGGGGTCCCCGAGCAGTACTTC. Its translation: CASSLTGTGVPEQYF.